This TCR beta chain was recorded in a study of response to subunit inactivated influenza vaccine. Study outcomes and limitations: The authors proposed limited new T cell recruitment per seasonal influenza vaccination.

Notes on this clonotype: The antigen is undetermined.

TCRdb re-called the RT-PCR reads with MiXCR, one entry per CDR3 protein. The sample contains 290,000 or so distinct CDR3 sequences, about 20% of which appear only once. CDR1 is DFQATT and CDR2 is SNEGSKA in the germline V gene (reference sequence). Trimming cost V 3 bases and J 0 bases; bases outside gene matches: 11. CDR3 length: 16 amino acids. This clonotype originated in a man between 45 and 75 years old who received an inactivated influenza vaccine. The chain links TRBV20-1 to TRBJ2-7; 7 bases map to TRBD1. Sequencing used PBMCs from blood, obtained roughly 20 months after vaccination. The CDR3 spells CSARGQPIQSSYEQYF. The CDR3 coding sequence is TGCAGTGCTAGGGGACAGCCCATCCAAAGCTCCTACGAGCAGTACTTC.